The clone carrying this T cell receptor beta chain occurred many times. The source of the sample is a study of metastatic and nonmetastatic thyroid tumors. The CDR3 covers 13 residues. V gave up 5 bases and J gave up 0 bases, with 7 bases separating them. Original handling: What underpinned the distant-metastasis classifier for papillary thyroid cancer was the set of CDR3 differences across clinicopathological groups. TCRdb re-called clones from the PCR reads using MiXCR. The V and J calls, along with clone size, are taken from TCRdb and not from the paper's own processing. The sample carries approximately 74,000 clones, approximately 15% recorded once. Each patient came to thyroid surgery without any prior treatment (of any kind).

This receptor was identified in a male donor with papillary thyroid cancer or a benign thyroid nodule (not recorded which). Some clones in this sample may be carry-over from other donors' samples. Sequenced input: blood. V usage is TRBV12-3 or TRBV12-4 and J usage is TRBJ1-1; TRBD1 might be the D (6 bases). In DNA form, the CDR3 reads TGTGCCAGCAGTCGGACAGTGAACACTGAAGCTTTCTTT. It encodes CASSRTVNTEAFF.